This TCR beta chain stems from a study of T cell responses to AZD1222 COVID-19 vaccine. The table came from immunoSEQ multiplex PCR; TCRdb's copy has only in-frame clones and leaves some out. The table shows tens of thousands of clones, with 80% to 90% occurring only once. About this clone itself: Its cognate antigen is unknown.

Regarding the study as a whole: Vaccine-associated CD4 TCRs spanned spike, dominant at 160-218 and 743-854. Spike-specific TCR breadth and depth both grew after two AZD1222 doses. Among AZD1222 vaccinees, only six or seven were seropositive at baseline.

The receptor's source is an adult in good health. This specimen consisted of peripheral blood, obtained on day 0 of AZD1222 vaccination.

This CDR3 reads CASSPQGLSGNTIYF. CDR3 in DNA: TGTGCCAGCAGCCCCCAGGGCCTCTCTGGAAACACCATATATTTT. The chain links TRBV3-1 (or the pseudogene TRBV3-2) to TRBJ1-3, with D possibly TRBD1 on 5 matching bases. In germline, CDR1 is LGHDT, CDR2 YNNKEL (reference sequence). CDR3 length equals 15 residues. The V end lost 4 bases, the J end lost 0 bases, and 10 bases lay between the germline ends.